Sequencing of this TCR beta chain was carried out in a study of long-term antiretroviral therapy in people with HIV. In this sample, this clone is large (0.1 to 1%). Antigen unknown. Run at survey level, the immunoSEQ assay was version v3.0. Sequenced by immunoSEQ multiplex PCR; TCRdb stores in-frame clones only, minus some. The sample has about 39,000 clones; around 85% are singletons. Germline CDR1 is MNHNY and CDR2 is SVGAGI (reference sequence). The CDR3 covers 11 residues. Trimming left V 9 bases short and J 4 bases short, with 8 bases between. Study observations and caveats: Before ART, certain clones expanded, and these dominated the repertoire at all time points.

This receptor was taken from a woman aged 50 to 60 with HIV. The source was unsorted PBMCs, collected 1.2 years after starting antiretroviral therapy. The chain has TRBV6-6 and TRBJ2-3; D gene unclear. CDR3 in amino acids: CASRFSDTQYF. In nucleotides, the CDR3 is TGTGCCAGTCGGTTTTCAGATACGCAGTATTTT.